Shown below are 9 T cell receptor beta chains from a single sample sequenced in a study of blood T cell repertoires in COVID-19 (TCRdb year 2020). Libraries were made using the immunoSEQ multiplex PCR assay. TCRdb obtained this table from immuneACCESS and retained in-frame rearrangements with V and J assigned. These tables miss some clones; where compared with another copy, unresolved V genes account for less than half of the shortfall, and the remainder is unexplained. The sample records 70,000 or so clones, about nine tenths of which are singletons. The top ten constitute about 30% of the sample. The sequencing sample was made of peripheral blood. The receptors originated from a woman older than 75 with active or convalescent COVID-19.

This chain joins TRBV30 and TRBJ1-2, with a possible D match to TRBD1 (6 bases). Germline V gene data show CDR1 as GTSNPN and CDR2 as SVGIG (reference sequence). The CDR3 is made up of 12 amino acids. Trimming left V 3 bases short and J 5 bases short, with 10 bases between. The CDR3 DNA reads TGTGCCTGGAGGAACAGGGAGTATGGCTACACCTTC. This sequence encodes CAWRNREYGYTF.

The chain recombines TRBV30 with TRBJ2-5, with no clear D. Germline V gene sequence: CDR1 GTSNPN, CDR2 SVGIG (reference sequence). V shed 2 bases and J shed 4 bases, with 11 bases lying between them. This CDR3 spans 13 amino acids. The CDR3 DNA reads TGTGCCTGGAGTCCGCCCTGGGCAGAGACCCAGTACTTC. Protein sequence: CAWSPPWAETQYF.

CDR3 nucleotides: TGTGCCAGCACCCAGAAACGGGTTTCGCAGGGAGGAAACACCATATATTTT. This gives the protein CASTQKRVSQGGNTIYF. The chain links TRBV21-1 to TRBJ1-3; the table names TRBD1, a call not compared with the DNA. TRBV21-1 is recorded as a pseudogene. This CDR3 contains 17 residues.

The rearrangement links TRBV7-2 to TRBJ2-2; TRBD1 aligns across 10 bases. The CDR3 length is 15 residues. After removal of 6 bases from V and 7 bases from J, the junction contained 8 bases not matched to a gene. From germline, CDR1 is SGHTA and CDR2 FQGNSA. In DNA form, the CDR3 reads TGTGCCAGCAGACGACCGGGACAGGGGCACGGGGAGCTGTTTTTT. The encoded protein is CASRRPGQGHGELFF.

The chain is built from TRBV3-1 (or the pseudogene TRBV3-2) and TRBJ2-3; tentative D call: TRBD2 (5 bases). V was shortened by 0 bases and J by 2 bases, with 9 bases between the two germline ends. This CDR3 has 15 residues. Germline-derived CDR1 and CDR2 are LGHDT and YNNKEL (reference sequence). The CDR3 loop reads CASSQEGRVTDTQYF. In DNA form, the CDR3 reads TGTGCCAGCAGCCAAGAGGGGAGAGTCACAGATACGCAGTATTTT.

This chain connects TRBV5-1 to TRBJ2-5, with TRBD2 as a possible D gene (5 bases). Germline-derived CDR1 and CDR2 are SGHRS and YFSETQ. The CDR3 covers 18 residues. Trimming removed 0 bases from V and 4 bases from J, with 22 bases in between. CDR3 protein: CASSLEFSRPLARETQYF. In DNA form, the CDR3 reads TGCGCCAGCAGCTTGGAGTTTTCCCGGCCTCTAGCCCGAGAGACCCAGTACTTC. The entire variable domain, with the rest obtained from reference TRBV5-1 and TRBJ2-5, is as follows: KAGVTQTPRYLIKTRGQQVTLSCSPISGHRSVSWYQQTPGQGLQFLFEYFSETQRNKGNFPGRFSGRQFSNSRSEMNVSTLELGDSALYLCASSLEFSRPLARETQYFGPGTRLLVL.

This chain uses TRBV5-5 with TRBJ2-7; D is unresolved. Deletions cut 4 bases from V and 3 bases from J, with 8 bases between. The CDR3 totals 12 residues. Germline CDR1 and CDR2: SGHKS and YYEKEE (reference sequence). CDR3 in amino acids: CASSPTGYEQYF. The CDR3 DNA sequence: TGTGCCAGCAGCCCCACCGGCTACGAGCAGTACTTC.

This chain connects TRBV11-3 to TRBJ2-7; 12 bases fit TRBD2. The CDR3 contains 13 residues. The V gene's germline CDR1 is SGHNT and CDR2 YENEEA. Losses at the gene ends were 10 bases for V and 4 bases for J; bases not matched to a gene: 5. CDR3 region: CATTSGGTYEQYF. The CDR3 bases are TGTGCCACCACTAGCGGGGGGACTTACGAGCAGTACTTC.

The chain combines TRBV5-1 with TRBJ2-5, with D unresolved. V was shortened by 2 bases and J by 5 bases, with 7 bases between the two germline ends. The CDR3 is 12 amino acids. Germline CDR1 is SGHRS and CDR2 is YFSETQ. The CDR3 loop is CASSLYSETQYF. CDR3 sequence (DNA): TGCGCCAGCAGCTTATACAGCGAGACCCAGTACTTC.